This passage covers 27 T cell receptor beta chains from one sample sequenced in a study of cytomegalovirus exposure and HLA in healthy donors. The PCR was carried out with 60 Vbeta primers and 13 Jbeta primers. The method was immunoSEQ multiplex PCR; TCRdb's version includes in-frame clones alone and lacks a portion of them. In the table there are roughly 100,000 clones, approximately 70% of which are singletons. Input material: PBMCs. These receptors were taken from a man aged 35-49 years in good health and CMV-seronegative.

The chain carries TRBV2 and TRBJ2-3, with TRBD2 identical over 8 bases. V shed 3 bases, J shed 1 base, and the junction held 3 bases outside the gene matches. The CDR3 sequence is 15 residues long. CDR1 SNHLY and CDR2 FYNNEI come from the germline V gene. CDR3 residues: CASSETLAGTDTQYF. The DNA for the CDR3 is TGTGCCAGCAGTGAGACACTAGCGGGCACAGATACGCAGTATTTT.

The rearrangement joins TRBV13 to TRBJ2-5, with a possible D match to TRBD2 (6 bases). The CDR3 loop spans 13 amino acids. Looked up from germline, CDR1 is PRHDT and CDR2 is FYEKMQ (reference sequence). Trimming stripped 8 bases from V and 0 bases from J, with 10 bases between. The CDR3 DNA reads TGTGCCAGCGGTGCGGGACACCAAGAGACCCAGTACTTC. Translated, it gives CASGAGHQETQYF. Full variable domain (remainder filled in from reference TRBV13 and TRBJ2-5): AAGVIQSPRHLIKEKRETATLKCYPIPRHDTVYWYQQGPGQDPQFLISFYEKMQSDKGSIPDRFSAQQFSDYHSELNMSSLELGDSALYFCASGAGHQETQYFGPGTRLLVL.

The V and J genes are TRBV6-5 and TRBJ2-7, with 8 bases aligning to TRBD1. CDR1 and CDR2 from the germline V gene are MNHEY and SVGAGI. CDR3 length equals 13 residues. V was pared by 5 bases and J by 2 bases, with 2 bases of the junction left unmatched. The CDR3 DNA is TGTGCCAGCAGTACGACAGGGGCCTACGAGCAGTACTTC. Its translation is CASSTTGAYEQYF.

For this clone: Other DNA variants within this sample encode the same CDR3. This chain joins TRBV30 and TRBJ1-5, with TRBD1 identical over 7 bases. The CDR3 totals 13 residues. With V trimmed by 1 base and J by 5 bases, 2 bases remained unmatched. Looked up from germline, CDR1 is GTSNPN and CDR2 is SVGIG (reference sequence). CDR3 residues: CAWSGQGDQPQHF. Written as DNA, the CDR3 is TGTGCCTGGAGTGGACAGGGAGATCAGCCCCAGCATTTT.

The chain couples TRBV6-4 to TRBJ1-1; D is perhaps TRBD1 (6 bases). Germline CDR1 is MRHNA and CDR2 is SNTAGT. Between the trimmed V and J ends, which lost 6 bases and 1 base, there was a span of 12 bases. The CDR3 has 14 residues. The CDR3 DNA reads TGTGCCAGCAGAGCAGGGGATAGGAACACTGAAGCTTTCTTT. Translation: CASRAGDRNTEAFF.

V and J are TRBV6-5 and TRBJ2-7; TRBD1 matches 10 bases. J lost 4 bases, V lost 6 bases, and 9 bases had no gene match. Germline CDR1 MNHEY, CDR2 SVGAGI. This CDR3 is 15 amino acids long. The CDR3 sequence is CASSPYRTGGYEQYF. CDR3 DNA: TGTGCCAGCAGCCCTTACCGGACAGGGGGGTACGAGCAGTACTTC.

The V and J genes are TRBV7-9 and TRBJ1-6; TRBD1 matches 10 bases. With V trimmed by 5 bases and J by 8 bases, 6 bases remained unmatched. From germline, CDR1 is SEHNR and CDR2 FQNEAQ (reference sequence). This CDR3 is 15 amino acids long. Here the CDR3 DNA reads TGTGCCAGCAGCCAGACAGGGGGCAGTCATTCACCCCTCCACTTT. Protein product: CASSQTGGSHSPLHF.

The chain links TRBV2 to TRBJ1-5; TRBD1 aligns across 7 bases. Germline lookup yields CDR1 SNHLY and CDR2 FYNNEI. The junction had 4 bases not matched to a gene; V was cut back by 5 bases and J by 0 bases. The CDR3 spans 15 residues. CDR3 nucleotides: TGTGCCAGCAGTACAGACAGGGATAGCAATCAGCCCCAGCATTTT. Protein product: CASSTDRDSNQPQHF.

The chain links TRBV6-1 to TRBJ1-5; D not resolved. V was cut by 2 bases and J by 5 bases, with 16 bases left in between. Germline V gene lookup returns CDR1 MNHNS and CDR2 SASEGT. CDR3 length: 16 amino acids. The CDR3 coding sequence is TGTGCCAGCAGTGAAAATGGTGGGAGCGCCGATCAGCCCCAGCATTTT. Amino acids: CASSENGGSADQPQHF.

As DNA, the CDR3 is TGTGCCAGCACCGTAGGCGCTGGCGGGATCGAGCAGTACTTC. Translated: CASTVGAGGIEQYF. The chain uses TRBV2 and TRBJ2-7, with D possibly TRBD2 on 6 matching bases. The V end lost 7 bases, the J end lost 6 bases, and 19 bases lay between the germline ends. Germline loops: CDR1 SNHLY, CDR2 FYNNEI. This CDR3 has 14 amino acids.

This rearrangement joins TRBV28 to TRBJ1-2; D might be TRBD1 (6 bases). Germline V CDR1 and CDR2: MDHEN, SYDVKM. The CDR3 covers 15 residues. The V end was cut by 3 bases, the J end by 7 bases, with 18 bases between. The CDR3 DNA sequence: TGTGCCAGCAGTTTCGCCGTGCGGGGGCGAAGTGGCTACACCTTC. Encoded protein: CASSFAVRGRSGYTF.

The chain links TRBV7-2 to TRBJ1-5, with 8 bases matching TRBD1. After removal of 7 bases from V and 5 bases from J, the junction contained 7 bases not matched to a gene. The germline V gene encodes CDR1 SGHTA and CDR2 FQGNSA. There are 14 residues in the CDR3. Written as DNA, the CDR3 is TGTGCCAGCACCCGGACAGGGTCTGATCAGCCCCAGCATTTT. It yields the protein CASTRTGSDQPQHF.

V usage is TRBV25-1 and J usage is TRBJ2-3, with D unresolved. CDR1 and CDR2 (germline): MGHDK, SYGVNS. V lost 4 bases and J 0 bases, leaving 5 bases between the germline ends. The CDR3 is 13 residues long. In nucleotides, the CDR3 is TGTGCCAGCAGTGGGGCTAGCACAGATACGCAGTATTTT. This sequence encodes CASSGASTDTQYF.

V and J are TRBV11-2 and TRBJ2-2; the match to TRBD2 covers 10 bases. The ends lost 2 bases at V and 4 bases at J; junction bases unmatched: 10. The CDR3 runs to 18 residues. In germline, CDR1 is SGHAT, CDR2 FQNNGV. The CDR3 here is CASSLYASGGTPTGELFF. The CDR3 nucleotides read TGTGCCAGCAGCTTATACGCTAGCGGGGGAACTCCCACCGGGGAGCTGTTTTTT.

The chain joins TRBV4-2 to TRBJ1-1; D not certain. The germline gives CDR1 LGHNA, CDR2 YNFKEQ. The CDR3 length is 14 residues. The germline V and J ends were trimmed by 1 base and 1 base, with 7 bases remaining between them. DNA of the CDR3: TGTGCCAGCAGCCAAGGGTGGCAGAACACTGAAGCTTTCTTT. Its protein product is CASSQGWQNTEAFF.

The V gene is TRBV28, the J gene TRBJ1-2, with TRBD1 as a possible D gene (6 bases). This CDR3 is built from 14 residues. V was shortened by 3 bases and J by 6 bases, with 14 bases between the two germline ends. Germline V gene lookup returns CDR1 MDHEN and CDR2 SYDVKM. The CDR3 sequence: CASSFGTRINGYTF. The CDR3 bases are TGTGCCAGCAGTTTTGGGACACGGATTAATGGCTACACCTTC.

V usage is TRBV9 and J usage is TRBJ1-2; 7 bases match TRBD1. The CDR3 consists of 15 residues. V trimming: 0 bases; J trimming: 0 bases; junction bases outside the gene matches: 2. Germline V CDR1 and CDR2: SGDLS, YYNGEE. The DNA of the CDR3 is TGTGCCAGCAGCGTAGTCGGGACAGCTAACTATGGCTACACCTTC. This translates into CASSVVGTANYGYTF.

The chain couples TRBV14 to TRBJ1-6, with D perhaps matching TRBD1 (6 bases). V lost 4 bases and J 4 bases, leaving 11 bases between the germline ends. CDR1 SGHDN and CDR2 FVKESK come from the germline V gene. CDR3 size: 15 residues. CDR3 residues: CASSRTDIYNSPLHF. CDR3 bases: TGTGCCAGCAGCCGGACAGATATATATAATTCACCCCTCCACTTT.

The rearrangement joins TRBV11-2 to TRBJ2-3; TRBD2 matches at 7 bases. V was clipped by 3 bases and J by 3 bases; unmatched bases: 6. CDR1 and CDR2 from the germline V gene are SGHAT and FQNNGV. The CDR3 covers 15 residues. This CDR3 reads CASSFAGEGTDTQYF. The CDR3 bases are TGTGCCAGCAGCTTCGCGGGGGAGGGGACAGATACGCAGTATTTT.

The chain joins TRBV5-1 to TRBJ1-2; D ambiguous. The CDR3 sequence is 18 residues long. Looked up from germline, CDR1 is SGHRS and CDR2 is YFSETQ. Deletions cut 4 bases from V and 4 bases from J, with 26 bases between. CDR3 sequence: CASSETFTTYASVYGYTF. The CDR3 coding sequence is TGCGCCAGCAGCGAGACATTCACCACCTACGCGTCGGTCTATGGCTACACCTTC. Looking up the rest from reference TRBV5-1 and TRBJ1-2 gives the full variable domain: KAGVTQTPRYLIKTRGQQVTLSCSPISGHRSVSWYQQTPGQGLQFLFEYFSETQRNKGNFPGRFSGRQFSNSRSEMNVSTLELGDSALYLCASSETFTTYASVYGYTFGSGTRLTVV.

The gene calls are TRBV19 and TRBJ2-2, with TRBD2 matching 10 bases. After removal of 6 bases from V and 5 bases from J, the junction contained 6 bases not matched to a gene. The germline V gene has CDR1 LNHDA and CDR2 SQIVND (reference sequence). The CDR3 is made up of 15 amino acids. The CDR3 sequence is CASRSPGLATGELFF. In nucleotides, the CDR3 is TGTGCCAGTAGATCCCCGGGACTAGCGACCGGGGAGCTGTTTTTT.

The chain recombines TRBV4-1 with TRBJ2-1, with 11 bases fitting TRBD2. V trimming: 5 bases; J trimming: 7 bases; junction bases outside the gene matches: 7. CDR1 MGHRA and CDR2 YSYEKL come from the germline V gene. The CDR3 sequence is 15 residues long. CDR3 sequence (DNA): TGCGCCAGCAGCGCGCCGACTAGCGGGGATAATGAGCAGTTCTTC. Translation gives CASSAPTSGDNEQFF.

This chain joins TRBV12-5 and TRBJ1-5; 7 bases match TRBD1. Germline V lookup: CDR1 LGHNT, CDR2 FRNRAP. The CDR3 is 16 amino acids. After removal of 2 bases from V and 7 bases from J, the junction contained 11 bases not matched to a gene. CDR3 nucleotide sequence: TGTGCTAGTGGTTTGTTAACAGGGGAAGGGGAACAGCCCCAGCATTTT. It codes for CASGLLTGEGEQPQHF.

This clone occurred many times. This chain uses TRBV5-6 with TRBJ2-7; 7 nucleotides line up with TRBD2. V lost 2 bases, J lost 2 bases, and 4 bases stayed unmatched. CDR1 and CDR2 from the germline V gene are SGHDT and YYEEEE. CDR3 size: 14 residues. This CDR3 reads CASSLTSETYEQYF. Here the CDR3 DNA reads TGTGCCAGCAGCTTAACTAGCGAGACCTACGAGCAGTACTTC. Using reference TRBV5-6 and TRBJ2-7 for the parts outside the CDR3, the full variable domain is DAGVTQSPTHLIKTRGQQVTLRCSPKSGHDTVSWYQQALGQGPQFIFQYYEEEERQRGNFPDRFSGHQFPNYSSELNVNALLLGDSALYLCASSLTSETYEQYFGPGTRLTVT.

The chain carries TRBV25-1 and TRBJ1-2, with 9 bases identical to TRBD1. The trim removed 5 bases at V and 6 bases at J, leaving 4 bases unmatched. Germline V gene data show CDR1 as MGHDK and CDR2 as SYGVNS. The CDR3 runs to 13 residues. The CDR3 loop is CASSKGQGHGYTF. The CDR3 DNA follows: TGTGCCAGCAGTAAGGGACAGGGACATGGCTACACCTTC.

This rearrangement joins TRBV19 to TRBJ1-5, with D maybe TRBD1 (5 bases). Trimming took off 3 bases at V and 7 bases at J, with 7 bases between the two ends. The CDR3 covers 12 residues. Germline-derived CDR1 and CDR2 are LNHDA and SQIVND (reference sequence). The CDR3 region has the DNA TGTGCCAGTAGTATCAGGGAACAGCCCCAGCATTTT. This sequence encodes CASSIREQPQHF.

V is TRBV7-9 and J is TRBJ1-4; D might be TRBD1 (5 bases). The germline CDR1 and CDR2 sequences are SEHNR and FQNEAQ (reference sequence). The CDR3 runs 16 residues. Trimming stripped 1 base from V and 7 bases from J, with 16 bases between. The CDR3 is CASSLGYRRLSEKLFF. The CDR3 coding sequence is TGTGCCAGCAGCTTAGGGTACAGGCGACTTTCTGAAAAACTGTTTTTT.